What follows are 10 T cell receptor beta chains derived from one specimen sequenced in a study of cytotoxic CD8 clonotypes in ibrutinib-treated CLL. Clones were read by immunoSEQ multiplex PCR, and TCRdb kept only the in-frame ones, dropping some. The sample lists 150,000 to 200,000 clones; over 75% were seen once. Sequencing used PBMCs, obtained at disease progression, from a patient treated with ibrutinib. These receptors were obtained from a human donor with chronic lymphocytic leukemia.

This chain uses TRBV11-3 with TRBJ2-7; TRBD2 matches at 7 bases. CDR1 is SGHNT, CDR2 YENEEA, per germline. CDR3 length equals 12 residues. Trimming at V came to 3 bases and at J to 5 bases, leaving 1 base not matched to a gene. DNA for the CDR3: TGTGCCAGCAGCTTGGGAGGGAACGAGCAGTACTTC. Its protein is CASSLGGNEQYF.

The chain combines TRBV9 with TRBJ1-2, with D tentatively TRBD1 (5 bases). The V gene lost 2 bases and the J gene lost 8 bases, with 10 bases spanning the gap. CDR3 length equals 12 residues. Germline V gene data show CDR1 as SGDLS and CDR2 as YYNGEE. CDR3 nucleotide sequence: TGTGCCAGCAGCGTTTGGGGACGGGGCTACACCTTC. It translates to CASSVWGRGYTF.

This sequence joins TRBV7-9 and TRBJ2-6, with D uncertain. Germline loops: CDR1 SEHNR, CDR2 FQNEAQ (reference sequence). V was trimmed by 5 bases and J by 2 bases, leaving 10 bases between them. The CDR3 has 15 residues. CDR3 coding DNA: TGTGCCAGCAGCGTAGGGCACCCTGGGGCCAACGTCCTGACTTTC. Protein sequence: CASSVGHPGANVLTF.

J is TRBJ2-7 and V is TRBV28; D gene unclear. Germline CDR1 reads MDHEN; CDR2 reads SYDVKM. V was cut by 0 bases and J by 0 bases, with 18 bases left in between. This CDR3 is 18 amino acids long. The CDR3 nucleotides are TGTGCCAGCAGTTTATGGGCCCCTATCAAATCCAACTCCTACGAGCAGTACTTC. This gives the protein CASSLWAPIKSNSYEQYF.

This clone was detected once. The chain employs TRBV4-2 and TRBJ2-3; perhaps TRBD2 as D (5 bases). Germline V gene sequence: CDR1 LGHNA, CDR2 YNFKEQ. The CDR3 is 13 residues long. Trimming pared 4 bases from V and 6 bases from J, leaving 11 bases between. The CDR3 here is CASSLDWRDTQYF. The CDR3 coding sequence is TGTGCCAGCAGCCTGGACTGGAGGGATACGCAGTATTTT.

The CDR3 DNA follows: TGTGCCTGGAGGCACGGGGAGCTGTTTTTT. Protein: CAWRHGELFF. The chain uses TRBV30 and TRBJ2-2, with unresolved D. Germline V gene data show CDR1 as GTSNPN and CDR2 as SVGIG (reference sequence). This CDR3 comprises 10 residues. Trimming shortened V by 3 bases and J by 7 bases, and 3 bases separated the two germline ends.

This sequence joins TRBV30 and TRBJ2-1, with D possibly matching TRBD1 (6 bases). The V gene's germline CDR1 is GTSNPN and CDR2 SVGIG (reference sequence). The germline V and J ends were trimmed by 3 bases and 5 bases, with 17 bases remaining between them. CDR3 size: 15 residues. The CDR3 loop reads CAWSTDRDTNNEQFF. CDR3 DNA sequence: TGTGCCTGGAGCACCGATCGGGACACAAACAATGAGCAGTTCTTC. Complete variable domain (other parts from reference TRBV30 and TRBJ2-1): SQTIHQWPATLVQPVGSPLSLECTVEGTSNPNLYWYRQAAGRGLQLLFYSVGIGQISSEVPQNLSASRPQDRQFILSSKKLLLSDSGFYLCAWSTDRDTNNEQFFGPGTRLTVL.

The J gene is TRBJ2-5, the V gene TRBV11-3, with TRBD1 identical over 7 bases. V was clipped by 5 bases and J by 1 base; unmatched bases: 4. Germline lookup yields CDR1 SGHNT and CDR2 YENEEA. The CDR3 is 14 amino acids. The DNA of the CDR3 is TGTGCCAGCAGCATAAACAGGGGCCAAGAGACCCAGTACTTC. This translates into CASSINRGQETQYF.

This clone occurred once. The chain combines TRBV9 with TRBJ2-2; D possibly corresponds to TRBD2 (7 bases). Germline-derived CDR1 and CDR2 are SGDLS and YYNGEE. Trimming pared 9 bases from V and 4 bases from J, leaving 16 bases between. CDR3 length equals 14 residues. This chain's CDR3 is CATPGGGSTGELFF. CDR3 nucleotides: TGTGCCACGCCCGGGGGCGGGAGCACCGGGGAGCTGTTTTTT.

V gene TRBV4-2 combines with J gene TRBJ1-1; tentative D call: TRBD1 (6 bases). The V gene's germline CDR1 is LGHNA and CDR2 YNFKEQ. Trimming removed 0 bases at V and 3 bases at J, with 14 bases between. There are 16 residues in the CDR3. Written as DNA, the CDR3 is TGTGCCAGCAGCCAAGACTGGCACAGGGAGGACACTGAAGCTTTCTTT. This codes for CASSQDWHREDTEAFF.